This record looks at one T cell receptor beta chain sequence and its context. This clone was recorded only once. Its specific antigen is unknown. Base qualities are not provided; no much larger clone lies one nucleotide away. TCR CDR3 regions were amplified from genomic DNA by multiplex PCR using the deep immunoSEQ assay. For each cell subset, the extracted genomic DNA was distributed evenly across all wells of several immunoSEQ 96-well plates, and each plate served as one replicate. For sorted subsets, each replicate PCR was loaded with 200 ng genomic DNA, equivalent to roughly 30,000 T cell genomes. Purified libraries were measured with a Qubit 3.0 fluorometer, size-checked on a Bioanalyzer 2100, and measured again with the KAPA Library Quantification kit. Every immunoSEQ 96-well plate was sequenced on a dedicated single-read 150-cycle Illumina NextSeq 550 flow cell. Concerning the study's data processing: The immunoSEQ output contained only junctional sequences without quality scores, so filtering could not match that applied to full-length reads. Sequences were annotated with PyIR, a Python wrapper for IgBLAST v1.9, and V/J genes and CDR3 were assigned using IMGT germline references. Reads were removed for weak V/J assignments (E-value above 1e-6), missing CDR3, stop codons, out-of-frame junctions, or ambiguous translated residues. V3J clonotypes were defined as sequences sharing an identical inferred V gene, J gene, and CDR3 amino acid sequence. To compute the percentage overlap between repertoires, the number of shared unique clonotypes was divided by the size of the smaller repertoire. Three approaches were used to assess repertoire richness: RTK rarefaction, the Chao1 estimator, and Recon v2.1 estimates of unobserved clonotypes. For all TCRbeta clonotypes obtained by the gDNA method from a few donors, generation probabilities were computed with OLGA. TCRdb stores this immuneACCESS table with in-frame sequences only. Part of the clones is absent; in the studies checked, under half of the shortfall reflects unresolved V genes, and no reason is known for the rest. V and J calls and clone size are those listed in that table; D and trimming were worked out from the DNA. The sample contains about 990,000 clones, around 82% of them found a single time. The ten most abundant clones make up 0.5% to 0.65% of the sample.

The donors were healthy, HIV-negative adults with no recently reported acute infections or vaccinations. Only Caucasian adults living in Nashville, Tennessee, USA were represented among the donors. Magnetic negative selection was used to enrich CD4+ T cells, after which naive cells were positively selected on CD45RA and the negative fraction became the memory subset. Blood was collected by leukapheresis, and PBMCs were isolated by Ficoll-Histopaque density gradient centrifugation and then cryopreserved in liquid nitrogen vapor phase. Purity and quantity of every magnetically sorted T cell population were checked by analytical flow cytometry. Genomic DNA was isolated from each sorted fraction and quantified by UV absorbance on a Nanodrop 2000c. Trimmed from V: 0 bases; trimmed from J: 4 bases; junction bases lacking a gene match: 4. From cysteine to phenylalanine, the CDR3 is 16 amino acids long. This entry keeps only the CDR3 DNA: 48 bases, framed from base 1. The germline V gene (reference sequence) gives CDR1 as LNHDA and CDR2 as SQIVND.

This specimen belongs to a study of shared clonotypes between healthy human individuals (dated by TCRdb to 2020 to 2022). Regarding the research as a whole: Three men and a couple of women, aged 18 to 49 years, made up the cohort. Per donor, three plates each were used for CD4 naive and CD4 memory, two for CD8 naive, and one for CD8 memory. Blood TCR repertoires of 5 or 6 healthy adults were deeply sequenced to estimate repertoire size and the extent of clonotype sharing between individuals. To increase sequencing depth and limit assay-specific biases, different laboratories used diverse techniques to prepare libraries and sequence TCR repertoires. Leukapheresis yielded between about 0.85 and 10 billion PBMCs per donor.

Here is what the overall study found, with its caveats: Because the study included a small number of donors, the genetic and exposure-history diversity represented was limited. Naive subsets generally had larger estimated clonotype richness than memory subsets did. Sampling was restricted to blood, and TCR repertoires in tissues likely differ from the TCR repertoires found in blood. Incomplete sequencing was indicated by rarefaction of sorted-subset datasets, despite the large sequencing depth. When a few donors were compared, the shared fraction of clonotypes was about 5.5% for naive CD4, over 3% for naive CD8, roughly 2.3% for memory CD4, and 0.35% to 0.5% for memory CD8. Based on pairwise subsampling, the degree of clonotype sharing among donors was expected to be affected by sequencing depth. Clonotypes shared by all four sorted-subset donors showed higher generation probabilities than non-shared clonotypes.

This clonotype originated in a man aged 18 to 30 in good health. Some clones in this sample may be carry-over from other donors' samples. What was sequenced was memory CD4+ T cells from PBMCs. In the paper's terms, the cell subset or site label means: CD45RA-negative fraction. The chain couples TRBV19 to TRBJ2-3; a stretch of 10 junction bases matches TRBD2. The CDR3 sequence is CASSIEAGGMADTQYF. Here is the DNA: TGTGCCAGTAGTATAGAAGCGGGAGGGATGGCAGATACGCAGTATTTT.